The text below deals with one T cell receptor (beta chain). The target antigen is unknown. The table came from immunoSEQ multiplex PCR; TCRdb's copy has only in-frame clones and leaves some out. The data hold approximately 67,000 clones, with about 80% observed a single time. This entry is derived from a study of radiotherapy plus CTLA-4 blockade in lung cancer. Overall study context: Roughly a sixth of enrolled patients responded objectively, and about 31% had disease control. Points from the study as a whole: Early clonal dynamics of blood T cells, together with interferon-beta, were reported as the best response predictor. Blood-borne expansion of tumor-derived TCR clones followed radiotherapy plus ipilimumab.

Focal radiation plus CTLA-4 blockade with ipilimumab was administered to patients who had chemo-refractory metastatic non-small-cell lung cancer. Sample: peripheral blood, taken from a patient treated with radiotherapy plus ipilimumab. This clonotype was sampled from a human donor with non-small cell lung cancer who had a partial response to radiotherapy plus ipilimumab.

The DNA of the CDR3 is TGCGCCAGCAGCCACCTAGCTAGCCCAGATACGCAGTATTTT. Translated: CASSHLASPDTQYF. The rearrangement links TRBV4-1 to TRBJ2-3; D is possibly TRBD2 (5 bases). Between the trimmed V and J ends, which lost 3 bases and 4 bases, there was a span of 11 bases. Germline V CDR1 and CDR2: MGHRA, YSYEKL. The CDR3 is 14 amino acids.